This T cell receptor beta chain was sequenced in a study of T cells in Graves' hyperthyroidism and ophthalmopathy. Whole-study results and caveats: From stable hyperthyroidism, ophthalmopathy was set apart by a 13 V-J model. Most thyroid clonotypes expanded above 0.001 were also detected in blood.

This clonotype was detected many times. What it binds is not known. Authors of the study amplified TCR beta CDR3 regions from RNA transcripts. Initially, a first-round RT-PCR of the TCR CDR3 employed the HTBI primer set. TCRdb itself ran the multiplex PCR reads through MiXCR, one entry per CDR3 protein. The top ten clones hold around 13% of a sample with fewer than 750,000 distinct CDR3 sequences, about 15% of them seen once. The CDR3 runs to 15 residues. The V segment lost 5 bases and the J segment 5 bases; nucleotides outside the gene matches: 8. Germline V gives CDR1 SGHNT, CDR2 YENEEA. The chain carries TRBV11-3 and TRBJ2-2; 7 bases map to TRBD1. The sample comprised blood. The origin of this receptor is a woman aged 50 to 60 with Graves' ophthalmopathy. This CDR3 is CASSAYRGGTGELFF. The CDR3 DNA sequence: TGTGCCAGCAGCGCGTACAGGGGCGGAACCGGGGAGCTGTTTTTT.